Included here is one T cell receptor (beta chain) sequence, with context. Its cognate antigen is unknown. This entry comes from a study of CD8 T cells in ankylosing spondylitis. The CDR3 sequence is 13 residues long. Trimming removed 6 bases from V and 2 bases from J, with 9 bases in between. TCR beta libraries were made by quantitative 5'-RACE with molecular barcodes. TCRdb redid the calling of the 5' RACE reads with MiXCR, one entry per CDR3 protein. There are roughly 240,000 distinct CDR3 sequences in the sample; about 30% occur only once, and approximately 4% lies in the top ten. Study conclusions and caveats: Clones that were linked to disease were CD8+ and were relatively rare in peripheral blood.

This TCR was sampled from a male donor with ankylosing spondylitis or in good health (not recorded which). The genes are TRBV12-3 or TRBV12-4 and TRBJ2-3; no clear D. Sequencing used blood, either unsorted or a sorted T cell fraction (not recorded which). CDR3 DNA: TGTGCCAGCAGAATTGAGCCCACAGATACGCAGTATTTT. This translates into CASRIEPTDTQYF.